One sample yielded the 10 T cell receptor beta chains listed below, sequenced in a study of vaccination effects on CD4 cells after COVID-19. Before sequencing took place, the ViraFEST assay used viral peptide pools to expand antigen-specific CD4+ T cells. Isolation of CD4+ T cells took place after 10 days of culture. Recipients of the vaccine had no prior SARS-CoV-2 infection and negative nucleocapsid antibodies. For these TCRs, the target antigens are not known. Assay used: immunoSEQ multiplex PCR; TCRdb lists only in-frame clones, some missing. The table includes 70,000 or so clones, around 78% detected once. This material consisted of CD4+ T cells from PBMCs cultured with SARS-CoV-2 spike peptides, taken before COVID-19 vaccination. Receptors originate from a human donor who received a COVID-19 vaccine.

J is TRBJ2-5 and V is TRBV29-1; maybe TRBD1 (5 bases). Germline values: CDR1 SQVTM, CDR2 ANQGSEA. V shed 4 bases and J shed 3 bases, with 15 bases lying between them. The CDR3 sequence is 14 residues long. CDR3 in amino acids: CSVVARVAKETQYF. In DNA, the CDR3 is TGCAGCGTTGTTGCCAGGGTGGCGAAAGAGACCCAGTACTTC.

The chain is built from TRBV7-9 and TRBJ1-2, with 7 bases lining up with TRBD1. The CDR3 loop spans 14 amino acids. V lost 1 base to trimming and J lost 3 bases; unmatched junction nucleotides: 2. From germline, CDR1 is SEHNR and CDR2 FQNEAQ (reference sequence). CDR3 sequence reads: CASSLGQGHYGYTF. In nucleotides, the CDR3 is TGTGCCAGCAGCTTAGGACAGGGACACTATGGCTACACCTTC.

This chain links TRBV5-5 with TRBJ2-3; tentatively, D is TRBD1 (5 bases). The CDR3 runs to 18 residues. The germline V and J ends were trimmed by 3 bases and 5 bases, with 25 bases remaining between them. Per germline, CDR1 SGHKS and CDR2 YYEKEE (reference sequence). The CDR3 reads CASSSGDLRPGFGDTQYF. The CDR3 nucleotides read TGTGCCAGCAGCTCCGGCGACCTGAGACCAGGGTTTGGAGATACGCAGTATTTT.

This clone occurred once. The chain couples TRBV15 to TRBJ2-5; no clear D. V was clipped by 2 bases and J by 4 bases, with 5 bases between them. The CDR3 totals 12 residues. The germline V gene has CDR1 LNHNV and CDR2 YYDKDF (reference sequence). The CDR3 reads CATSRPRETQYF. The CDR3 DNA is TGTGCCACCAGCAGACCTAGAGAGACCCAGTACTTC.

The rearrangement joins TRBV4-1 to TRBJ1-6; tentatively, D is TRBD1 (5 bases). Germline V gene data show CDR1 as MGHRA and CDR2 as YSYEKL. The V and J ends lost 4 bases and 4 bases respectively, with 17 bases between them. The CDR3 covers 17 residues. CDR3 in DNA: TGCGCCAGCAGCCTCTTAGAGGGACGGACTTATAATTCACCCCTCCACTTT. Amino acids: CASSLLEGRTYNSPLHF.

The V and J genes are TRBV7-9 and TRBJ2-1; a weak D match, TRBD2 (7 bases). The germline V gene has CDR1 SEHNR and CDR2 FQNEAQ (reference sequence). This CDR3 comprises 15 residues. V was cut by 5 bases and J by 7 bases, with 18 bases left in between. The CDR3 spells CASSPQGGGQNEQFF. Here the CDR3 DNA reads TGTGCCAGCAGCCCCCAAGGGGGGGGGCAAAATGAGCAGTTCTTC. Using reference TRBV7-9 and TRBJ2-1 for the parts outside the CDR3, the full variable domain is DTGVSQNPRHKITKRGQNVTFRCDPISEHNRLYWYRQTLGQGPEFLTYFQNEAQLEKSRLLSDRFSAERPKGSFSTLEIQRTEQGDSAMYLCASSPQGGGQNEQFFGPGTRLTVL.

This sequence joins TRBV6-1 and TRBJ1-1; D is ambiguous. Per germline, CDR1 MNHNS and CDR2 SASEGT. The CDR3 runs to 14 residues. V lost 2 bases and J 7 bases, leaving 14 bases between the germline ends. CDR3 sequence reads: CASSENVAAGEAFF. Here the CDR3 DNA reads TGTGCCAGCAGTGAAAACGTGGCCGCAGGTGAAGCTTTCTTT.

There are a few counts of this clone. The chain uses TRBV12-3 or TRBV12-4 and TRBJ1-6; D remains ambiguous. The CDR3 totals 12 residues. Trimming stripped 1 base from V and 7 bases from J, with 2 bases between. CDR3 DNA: TGTGCCAGCAGTTTAGGGAATTCACCCCTCCACTTT. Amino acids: CASSLGNSPLHF.

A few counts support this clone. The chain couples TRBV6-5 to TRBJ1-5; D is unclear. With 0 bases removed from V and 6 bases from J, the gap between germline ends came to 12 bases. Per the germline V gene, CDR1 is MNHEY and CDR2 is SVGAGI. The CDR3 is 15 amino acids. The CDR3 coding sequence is TGTGCCAGCAGTTACTCCTCGGACGTGGGTCAGCCCCAGCATTTT. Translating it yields CASSYSSDVGQPQHF.

The CDR3 is CASSSQGAGETQYF. In nucleotides, the CDR3 is TGTGCCAGTAGTTCCCAGGGGGCAGGAGAGACCCAGTACTTC. This sequence joins TRBV19 and TRBJ2-5; 8 bases align to TRBD1. The CDR3 contains 14 residues. The germline V gene encodes CDR1 LNHDA and CDR2 SQIVND (reference sequence). The V and J ends lost 5 bases and 4 bases, in that order; junction bases with no gene match: 6.